A single sample gave rise to the 2 T cell receptor beta chains below, sequenced in a study of blood T cell repertoires in COVID-19. Repertoires were generated with immunoSEQ multiplex PCR, while TCRdb's copy carries only in-frame clones and drops some. There are about 190,000 clones in the sample; 82% occur only once, and 6.5% to 9.5% lies in the top ten. Sequencing was carried out using peripheral blood. Receptors were obtained from a woman aged 55-69 years with COVID-19, enrolled during active disease.

The CDR3 DNA is TGTGCCAGCAGCGTATGGGAGCGGGGTGAAAAACTGTTTTTT. The encoded protein is CASSVWERGEKLFF. The chain uses TRBV9 and TRBJ1-4; D unclear. The V end was cut by 1 base, the J end by 7 bases, with 11 bases between. This CDR3 is 14 amino acids long. Germline V gene sequence: CDR1 SGDLS, CDR2 YYNGEE.

The V gene is TRBV12-3 or TRBV12-4, the J gene TRBJ1-1; a weak D match, TRBD1 (5 bases). The CDR3 is 13 amino acids. The ends were cut back, 7 bases at V and 5 bases at J, with 14 bases in the middle. The CDR3 here is CASTFGGRTEAFF. The DNA of the CDR3 is TGTGCCAGCACCTTCGGGGGGAGGACTGAAGCTTTCTTT.